The 14 T cell receptor beta chains listed next were all sequenced from one sample in a study of cytomegalovirus exposure and HLA in healthy donors. PCR amplification relied on 60 Vbeta primers (plus 13 Jbeta primers). Generated by immunoSEQ multiplex PCR, the TCRdb table keeps only in-frame clones and is missing some. This sample has about 130,000 clones, with 75% to 85% found just once. Material for sequencing was PBMCs. All receptors derive from a man between 40 and 49 years old in good health and CMV-seronegative.

The chain combines TRBV6-6 with TRBJ2-4, with TRBD1 identical over 7 bases. Germline CDR1 reads MNHNY; CDR2 reads SVGAGI (reference sequence). This CDR3 has 16 residues. The J segment lost 1 base and the V segment lost 4 bases, leaving 7 bases of the junction unmatched. CDR3 loop: CASSSQGDGAKNIQYF. CDR3 DNA sequence: TGTGCCAGCAGTTCCCAGGGGGATGGGGCCAAAAACATTCAGTACTTC.

The J gene is TRBJ2-7, the V gene TRBV4-1; 7 bases match TRBD1. V lost 0 bases, J lost 2 bases, and 4 bases stayed unmatched. This CDR3 is built from 15 residues. Germline CDR1 MGHRA, CDR2 YSYEKL. CDR3 in DNA: TGCGCCAGCAGCCAAGAAAGGGACAGCACCTACGAGCAGTACTTC. Translated, it gives CASSQERDSTYEQYF.

There are a few counts of this clone. This chain joins TRBV5-1 and TRBJ2-3, with D uncertain. The germline V and J ends were trimmed by 0 bases and 2 bases, with 7 bases remaining between them. The CDR3 length is 14 residues. Germline CDR1 reads SGHRS; CDR2 reads YFSETQ. CDR3 in amino acids: CASSLERDTDTQYF. The CDR3 region has the DNA TGCGCCAGCAGCTTGGAAAGAGACACAGATACGCAGTATTTT.

This chain uses TRBV7-9 with TRBJ1-6; the D is unclear. The CDR3 consists of 14 residues. Germline values: CDR1 SEHNR, CDR2 FQNEAQ (reference sequence). Trimming left V 4 bases short and J 7 bases short, with 11 bases between. The chain's CDR3 is CASSSDAWNSPLHF. The CDR3 DNA follows: TGTGCCAGCAGCTCAGATGCCTGGAATTCACCCCTCCACTTT. Based on the CDR3 plus reference TRBV7-9 and TRBJ1-6, the full variable domain is DTGVSQNPRHKITKRGQNVTFRCDPISEHNRLYWYRQTLGQGPEFLTYFQNEAQLEKSRLLSDRFSAERPKGSFSTLEIQRTEQGDSAMYLCASSSDAWNSPLHFGNGTRLTVT.

The gene calls are TRBV7-2 and TRBJ2-7; a weak D match, TRBD2 (6 bases). Germline V gives CDR1 SGHTA, CDR2 FQGNSA. V gave up 7 bases and J gave up 4 bases, with 14 bases separating them. The CDR3 length is 13 residues. In nucleotides, the CDR3 is TGTGCCAGCACCAGCGGGCTGACGTACGAGCAGTACTTC. Translating it yields CASTSGLTYEQYF. The full variable domain, in which reference TRBV7-2 and TRBJ2-7 provide the parts outside the CDR3, is GAGVSQSPSNKVTEKGKDVELRCDPISGHTALYWYRQSLGQGLEFLIYFQGNSAPDKSGLPSDRFSAERTGGSVSTLTIQRTQQEDSAVYLCASTSGLTYEQYFGPGTRLTVT.

The rearrangement joins TRBV6-4 to TRBJ1-2; 8 positions agree with TRBD1. Per the germline V gene, CDR1 is MRHNA and CDR2 is SNTAGT. The CDR3 covers 13 residues. Unmatched junction bases numbered 3, after V lost 4 bases and J lost 5 bases. This chain's CDR3 is CASSVGQGYGYTF. Here the CDR3 DNA reads TGTGCCAGCAGTGTTGGACAGGGTTATGGCTACACCTTC.

This clone was seen once. V usage is TRBV7-8 and J usage is TRBJ2-2, with TRBD2 matching over 9 bases. Germline CDR1 reads SGHVS; CDR2 reads FQNEAQ. V lost 5 bases, J lost 1 base, and 5 bases stayed unmatched. This CDR3 spans 16 amino acids. This CDR3 is CASSPPSGENTGELFF. The CDR3 bases are TGTGCCAGCAGCCCTCCTAGCGGGGAGAACACCGGGGAGCTGTTTTTT.

This chain links TRBV18 with TRBJ1-1, with TRBD1 matching 9 bases. This CDR3 has 16 amino acids. Germline V lookup: CDR1 KGHSH, CDR2 LQKENI. With 3 bases clipped from V and 0 bases from J, the junction kept 5 bases outside the gene matches. In DNA, the CDR3 is TGTGCCAGCTCACCCCTACAGGGGGCCATGAACACTGAAGCTTTCTTT. Its protein is CASSPLQGAMNTEAFF.

The rearrangement uses TRBV5-6 and TRBJ1-1; D remains unclear. The CDR3 loop spans 17 amino acids. V lost 4 bases to trimming and J lost 3 bases, with 22 bases between them. Germline-derived CDR1 and CDR2 are SGHDT and YYEEEE. CDR3 protein: CASSPDGGGKSDTEAFF. The CDR3 DNA sequence: TGTGCCAGCAGCCCCGACGGAGGTGGTAAATCGGACACTGAAGCTTTCTTT.

This chain uses TRBV4-2 with TRBJ1-4, with 7 positions matching TRBD1. This CDR3 is built from 15 residues. Losses at the gene ends were 8 bases for V and 7 bases for J; bases not matched to a gene: 13. The V gene's germline CDR1 is LGHNA and CDR2 YNFKEQ. CDR3 protein: CASVNNRGSAEKLFF. CDR3 sequence (DNA): TGTGCCAGCGTAAACAACAGGGGCTCGGCTGAAAAACTGTTTTTT.

This chain joins TRBV5-1 and TRBJ2-1; 13 positions agree with TRBD2. CDR1 and CDR2 from the germline V gene are SGHRS and YFSETQ. Trimming removed 4 bases from V and 9 bases from J; junction bases left unmatched: 7. This CDR3 comprises 15 residues. The CDR3: CASSPGLAGEGEQFF. CDR3 nucleotide sequence: TGCGCCAGCAGCCCCGGACTAGCGGGAGAGGGTGAGCAGTTCTTC.

The chain joins TRBV15 to TRBJ2-3; 9 nucleotides align to TRBD1. The CDR3 length is 14 residues. Germline V gene data show CDR1 as LNHNV and CDR2 as YYDKDF (reference sequence). J was trimmed by 6 bases and V by 3 bases; bases with no gene match: 4. CDR3 sequence (DNA): TGTGCCACCAGCAGGGACAGGGGCGTGGATACGCAGTATTTT. It is translated as CATSRDRGVDTQYF.

The rearrangement joins TRBV6-6 to TRBJ2-1; maybe TRBD1 (6 bases). The CDR3 is made up of 14 amino acids. Per germline, CDR1 MNHNY and CDR2 SVGAGI (reference sequence). Trimming removed 4 bases from V and 4 bases from J, with 11 bases in between. CDR3 in DNA: TGTGCCAGCAGTTCCCCAGGGGTTTACAATGAGCAGTTCTTC. It yields the protein CASSSPGVYNEQFF.

This CDR3 is CASSDGRNNEQFF. The CDR3 coding sequence is TGTGCCAGCAGTGACGGTCGAAACAATGAGCAGTTCTTC. This chain links TRBV2 with TRBJ2-1, with D uncertain. V lost 3 bases and J lost 5, with 8 bases in between. The CDR3 extends over 13 amino acids. The V gene's germline CDR1 is SNHLY and CDR2 FYNNEI.